These 6 T cell receptor beta chains share one sample of origin, sequenced in a study of cytomegalovirus exposure and HLA in healthy donors. The PCR was carried out with 60 Vbeta primers and 13 Jbeta primers. Method: immunoSEQ multiplex PCR; TCRdb's copy keeps in-frame clones and lacks some. The repertoire holds about 87,000 clones, with approximately 75% as singletons. The sequenced sample consisted of PBMCs. The source of these receptors is a middle-aged woman in good health and CMV-seronegative.

The chain links TRBV18 to TRBJ2-6, with unresolved D. V was cut by 2 bases and J by 0 bases, with 11 bases left in between. Germline V lookup: CDR1 KGHSH, CDR2 LQKENI. The CDR3 length is 17 residues. This CDR3 reads CASSPAVPFSGANVLTF. In DNA form, the CDR3 reads TGTGCCAGCTCACCAGCAGTTCCGTTCTCTGGGGCCAACGTCCTGACTTTC.

The chain joins TRBV7-9 to TRBJ1-1; D gene uncertain. From germline, CDR1 is SEHNR and CDR2 FQNEAQ (reference sequence). Deletions cut 5 bases from V and 7 bases from J, with 8 bases between. CDR3 length: 11 amino acids. In nucleotides, the CDR3 is TGTGCCAGCAGCCGGGATAATGAAGCTTTCTTT. Its translation: CASSRDNEAFF.

The chain combines TRBV7-6 with TRBJ2-7, with 13 positions matching TRBD2. With V trimmed by 5 bases and J by 1 base, 5 bases remained unmatched. Germline V lookup: CDR1 SGHVS, CDR2 FNYEAQ. The CDR3 totals 16 residues. The CDR3 sequence: CASSPRTSGGSYEQYF. The CDR3 DNA reads TGTGCCAGCAGCCCGCGGACTAGCGGGGGTTCCTACGAGCAGTACTTC.

This rearrangement joins TRBV2 to TRBJ2-7, with TRBD1 identical over 7 bases. CDR3 size: 12 residues. The V segment lost 11 bases and the J segment 1 base; nucleotides outside the gene matches: 5. The germline gives CDR1 SNHLY, CDR2 FYNNEI. The CDR3 loop reads CAARGQSYEQYF. In DNA form, the CDR3 reads TGTGCCGCGAGGGGACAGTCCTACGAGCAGTACTTC.

The gene calls are TRBV2 and TRBJ1-5; a weak D match, TRBD1 (5 bases). V was pared by 3 bases and J by 4 bases, with 7 bases between. This CDR3 region has 13 residues. Germline lookup yields CDR1 SNHLY and CDR2 FYNNEI. The CDR3 is CASSERQNQPQHF. CDR3 in DNA: TGTGCCAGCAGTGAGCGACAGAATCAGCCCCAGCATTTT. Supplemented by reference TRBV2 and TRBJ1-5, the full variable domain reads EPEVTQTPSHQVTQMGQEVILRCVPISNHLYFYWYRQILGQKVEFLVSFYNNEISEKSEIFDDQFSVERPDGSNFTLKIRSTKLEDSAMYFCASSERQNQPQHFGDGTRLSIL.

This rearrangement joins TRBV15 to TRBJ2-3; D not resolved. In germline, CDR1 is LNHNV, CDR2 YYDKDF (reference sequence). CDR3 length equals 17 residues. Deletions cut 0 bases from V and 2 bases from J, with 15 bases between. The CDR3: CATSRDYGLETTDTQYF. The CDR3 DNA follows: TGTGCCACCAGCAGAGATTATGGGCTCGAGACCACAGATACGCAGTATTTT.